This TCR beta chain was sequenced during a study of T-cell reconstitution after alpha-beta-depleted transplantation in children. There are many counts of this clonotype. Germline CDR1 DFQATT, CDR2 SNEGSKA (reference sequence). CDR3 length: 15 residues. V was shortened by 3 bases and J by 1 base, with 15 bases between the two germline ends. TCRbeta library preparation incorporated unique molecular identifiers. TCRdb reprocessed the PCR reads via MiXCR and lists one record per CDR3 protein. The table records hundreds of thousands of distinct CDR3 sequences, around 16% of them present only once. The starting material was PBMCs from the stem cell graft donor, obtained from the stem cell graft. The rearrangement uses TRBV20-1 and TRBJ2-5, with D perhaps matching TRBD2 (6 bases). This sequence originates from a human donor who donated a stem cell graft to a child with acute myeloid leukemia. The CDR3 DNA follows: TGCAGTGCTAGGTCGTCAGGGACTGGCCAAGAGACCCAGTACTTC. It translates to CSARSSGTGQETQYF.